This T cell receptor beta chain is drawn from a study of T cells expressing NK-cell markers. Study-wide background: Underlying the TCR beta repertoires were sorted CD3+CD56+NKG2C+, CD3+CD56+NKG2C- and CD3+CD56-NKG2C+ T cells. Of eight sequenced donors, seven were HCMV-seropositive and one HCMV-seronegative.

TCRdb reprocessed the 5' RACE reads and keeps a single row for each CDR3 protein, giving no DNA. The sample has about 460,000 distinct CDR3 sequences, and its top ten clones hold roughly 1.4%. This TCR was sampled from a woman aged 50 to 60 in good health. The sample consisted of blood T cells: a sorted CD56 or NKG2C T cell subset, CD4+ or CD8+ T cells, or bulk PBMC T cells (not recorded which).

The CDR3 loop is CASGPPGGGLETEAFF. The V call is TRBV12-5, the J call TRBJ1-1; TCRdb's D call, TRBD1, is unchecked because there is no DNA. In germline, CDR1 is LGHNT, CDR2 FRNRAP. The CDR3 spans 16 residues.